One and the same sample provided the 6 T cell receptor beta chains below, sequenced in a study of blood T cell repertoires in COVID-19 (dated by TCRdb to 2019 to 2021). Libraries were constructed by the immunoSEQ multiplex PCR assay. This is the immuneACCESS table as TCRdb keeps it, with only in-frame sequences that have V and J called. A part of the clones is gone; compared with another copy, unresolved V genes explain less than half, and the rest is unexplained. The table for this sample lists about 240,000 clones; roughly 90% of them were counted only once. The ten largest clonotypes hold around 4% of the sample. What was sequenced was PBMCs or T cells enriched from blood (not recorded which). These receptors came from a woman aged 25 to 39 who had recovered from COVID-19.

The genes are TRBV12-3 or TRBV12-4 and TRBJ2-7; possible D gene TRBD2, 5 bases. The CDR3 is made up of 13 amino acids. The germline V and J ends were trimmed by 3 bases and 12 bases, with 18 bases remaining between them. The CDR3 region is CASSLGDPPFMYF. The CDR3 nucleotides read TGTGCCAGCAGTTTGGGAGATCCGCCTTTCATGTACTTC.

This clone was seen only a few times. The chain joins TRBV6-5 to TRBJ1-2; unclear D gene. V dropped 6 bases and J dropped 5 bases, with 13 bases sitting between them. The germline V gene has CDR1 MNHEY and CDR2 SVGAGI. The CDR3 totals 13 residues. The CDR3 reads CASSLYGPYGYTF. For the CDR3, the DNA is TGTGCCAGCAGCCTTTATGGCCCTTATGGCTACACCTTC.

The chain has TRBV27 and TRBJ1-5, with 8 bases fitting TRBD1. The CDR3 totals 16 residues. CDR1 and CDR2 (germline): MNHEY, SMNVEV (reference sequence). The junction had 11 bases not matched to a gene; V was cut back by 6 bases and J by 4 bases. The CDR3 coding sequence is TGTGCCAGCAGCCCAGGGCAGGGGGCTTCTAATCAGCCCCAGCATTTT. Its translation: CASSPGQGASNQPQHF.

This chain connects TRBV5-5 to TRBJ1-1; no clear D gene. There are 15 residues in the CDR3. V lost 0 bases and J lost 4, with 13 bases in between. The germline V gene encodes CDR1 SGHKS and CDR2 YYEKEE (reference sequence). This chain's CDR3 is CASSLDLGVPTEAFF. CDR3 bases: TGTGCCAGCAGCTTGGACCTCGGTGTCCCCACTGAAGCTTTCTTT.

V is TRBV21-1 and J is TRBJ2-4; the listed D gene, TRBD1, was not tested against the DNA. TRBV21-1 is a pseudogene segment. The CDR3 runs 18 residues. CDR3 residues: CASSTELDRGRGKNIQYF. The CDR3 DNA reads TGTGCCAGCAGCACAGAATTAGACAGGGGTAGAGGAAAAAACATTCAGTACTTC.

The chain joins TRBV18 to TRBJ2-2; 8 bases are a match to TRBD2. Germline V gene sequence: CDR1 KGHSH, CDR2 LQKENI. The V segment lost 4 bases and the J segment 5 bases; nucleotides outside the gene matches: 0. This CDR3 is built from 13 residues. CDR3 DNA sequence: TGTGCCAGCTCACTAGCGGGAACCGGGGAGCTGTTTTTT. As protein: CASSLAGTGELFF.